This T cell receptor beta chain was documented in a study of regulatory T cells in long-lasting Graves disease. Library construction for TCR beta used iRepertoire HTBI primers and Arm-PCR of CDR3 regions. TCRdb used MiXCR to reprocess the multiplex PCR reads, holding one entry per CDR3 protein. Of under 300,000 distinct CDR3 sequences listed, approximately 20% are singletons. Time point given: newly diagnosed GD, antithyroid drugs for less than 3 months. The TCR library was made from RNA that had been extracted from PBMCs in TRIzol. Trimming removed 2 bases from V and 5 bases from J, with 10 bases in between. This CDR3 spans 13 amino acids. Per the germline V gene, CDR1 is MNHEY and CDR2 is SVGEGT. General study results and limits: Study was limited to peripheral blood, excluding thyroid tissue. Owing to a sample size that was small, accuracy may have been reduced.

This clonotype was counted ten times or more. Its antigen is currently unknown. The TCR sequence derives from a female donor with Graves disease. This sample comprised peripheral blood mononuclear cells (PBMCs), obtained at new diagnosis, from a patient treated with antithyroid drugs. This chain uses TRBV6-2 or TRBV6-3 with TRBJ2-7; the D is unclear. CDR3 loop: CASSYAPLNEQYF. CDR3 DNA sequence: TGTGCCAGCAGTTACGCCCCTCTGAACGAGCAGTACTTC.